Below are 32 T cell receptor beta chains sequenced from a single sample in a study of metastatic and nonmetastatic thyroid tumors. Before thyroid surgery, none of the patients had received any treatment. From the PCR reads, TCRdb re-called clones with MiXCR. The repertoire holds more than 15,000 clones, with roughly 23% as singletons. The sequencing input was adjacent normal tissue. The receptors come from a female donor with papillary thyroid cancer or a benign thyroid nodule (not recorded which). Some clones in this sample may be carry-over from other donors' samples.

This clone was found a few times. The rearrangement uses TRBV19 and TRBJ1-1; D is uncertain. Trimming shortened V by 5 bases and J by 1 base, and 11 bases separated the two germline ends. Germline values: CDR1 LNHDA, CDR2 SQIVND (reference sequence). The CDR3 has 14 amino acids. In DNA, the CDR3 is TGTGCCAGTAGTCAAGGGCCTGGGAACACTGAAGCTTTCTTT. Its protein product is CASSQGPGNTEAFF.

There are many counts of this clone. The same CDR3 also results from other DNA sequences found in this sample. The chain employs TRBV27 and TRBJ2-7; unclear D gene. The CDR3 has 12 residues. Trimming took 3 bases from V and 6 from J, leaving 9 bases between them. Germline CDR1 and CDR2: MNHEY and SMNVEV (reference sequence). CDR3 bases: TGTGCCAGCAGTTTGATAAGAGGCGAGCAGTACTTC. Translating gives CASSLIRGEQYF.

This clone has more than one count but fewer than ten. This sample includes further DNA sequences coding for the same CDR3. The chain combines TRBV20-1 with TRBJ2-7; 7 positions agree with TRBD2. Germline lookup yields CDR1 DFQATT and CDR2 SNEGSKA (reference sequence). Trimming cost V 0 bases and J 5 bases; bases outside gene matches: 10. The CDR3 runs 15 residues. The chain's CDR3 is CSARDGAGGRDEQYF. Written as DNA, the CDR3 is TGCAGTGCTAGAGATGGGGCTGGTGGGAGGGACGAGCAGTACTTC.

This clone is labeled medium-sized (0.01 to 0.1%). This chain links TRBV6-5 with TRBJ2-4, with a weak D call TRBD1 (6 bases). The germline V and J ends were trimmed by 0 bases and 8 bases, with 11 bases remaining between them. CDR1 and CDR2 (germline): MNHEY, SVGAGI. The CDR3 has 14 amino acids. The CDR3 sequence: CASSYSEQGDIQYF. In DNA, the CDR3 is TGTGCCAGCAGTTACTCGGAACAGGGTGACATTCAGTACTTC.

The CDR3 reads CASSLDRYYEQYF. CDR3 nucleotides: TGTGCCAGCAGTTTGGACAGATACTACGAGCAGTACTTC. The chain is built from TRBV28 and TRBJ2-7, with a tentative D call TRBD1 (6 bases). There are 13 residues in the CDR3. In germline, CDR1 is MDHEN, CDR2 SYDVKM. The V end lost 3 bases, the J end lost 3 bases, and 9 bases lay between the germline ends.

A few counts support this clone. The chain has TRBV7-3 and TRBJ2-7; unclear D gene. The CDR3 runs 11 residues. The germline CDR1 and CDR2 sequences are SGHTA and FQGTGA. V dropped 5 bases and J dropped 5 bases, with 7 bases sitting between them. The CDR3 spells CASSPPHEQYF. Written as DNA, the CDR3 is TGTGCCAGCAGCCCCCCCCACGAGCAGTACTTC.

This clone showed up just a few times. The chain has TRBV27 and TRBJ1-2; no clear D gene. The germline V gene has CDR1 MNHEY and CDR2 SMNVEV (reference sequence). V gave up 4 bases and J gave up 4 bases, with 13 bases separating them. The CDR3 runs 14 residues. The chain's CDR3 is CASSSLLGVYGYTF. The DNA of the CDR3 is TGTGCCAGCAGTTCTTTGTTGGGCGTCTATGGCTACACCTTC.

By proportion, this clone is medium-sized. Other DNA sequences from this sample encode an identical CDR3 as well. This rearrangement joins TRBV20-1 to TRBJ1-5; D is possibly TRBD1 (6 bases). The CDR3 has 13 amino acids. Per germline, CDR1 DFQATT and CDR2 SNEGSKA (reference sequence). Trimming removed 4 bases from V and 4 bases from J, with 11 bases in between. Here the CDR3 DNA reads TGCAGTGCTATTGGACAGAGTAATCAGCCCCAGCATTTT. This codes for CSAIGQSNQPQHF.

To note about this clone: This may stem from a read error, because a much larger clone lies one nucleotide away. The chain joins TRBV7-3 to TRBJ2-2; D tentatively reads TRBD1 or TRBD2 (6 bases each). Germline V lookup: CDR1 SGHTA, CDR2 FQGTGA. The CDR3 has 13 residues. CDR3 nucleotide sequence: TGTGCCAGCAGCTTAACTGGGGGCGGGGAGCTGGTTTTT. Encoded protein: CASSLTGGGELVF. Looking up the rest from reference TRBV7-3 and TRBJ2-2 gives the full variable domain: GAGVSQTPSNKVTEKGKYVELRCDPISGHTALYWYRQSLGQGPEFLIYFQGTGAADDSGLPNDRFFAVRPEGSVSTLKIQRTERGDSAVYLCASSLTGGGELVFGEGSRLTVL.

This clone is medium-sized by share. The chain couples TRBV5-1 to TRBJ2-7, with 13 nucleotides matching TRBD2. The V and J ends lost 2 bases and 3 bases, in that order; junction bases with no gene match: 8. Germline V gene sequence: CDR1 SGHRS, CDR2 YFSETQ. CDR3 size: 17 residues. The CDR3 bases are TGCGCCAGCAGCTTAATCGGGACTAGCGGGACCTTCTACGAGCAGTACTTC. As protein: CASSLIGTSGTFYEQYF.

This clone was observed many times. The chain couples TRBV4-1 to TRBJ2-2; D uncertain. V shed 4 bases and J shed 1 base, with 13 bases lying between them. The CDR3 is 16 amino acids. Germline CDR1 and CDR2: MGHRA and YSYEKL. As DNA, the CDR3 is TGCGCCAGCAGCCCCCAGGCCTCGGGGAACACCGGGGAGCTGTTTTTT. Its protein product is CASSPQASGNTGELFF.

The rearrangement links TRBV12-3 or TRBV12-4 to TRBJ2-7, with no clear D. Trimming removed 5 bases from V and 4 bases from J, with 6 bases in between. The CDR3 totals 11 residues. The CDR3 here is CASSIGYEQYF. In nucleotides, the CDR3 is TGTGCCAGCAGTATCGGGTACGAGCAGTACTTC.

A few counts support this clone. This chain connects TRBV30 to TRBJ2-7, with TRBD1 identical over 9 bases. With 2 bases clipped from V and 3 bases from J, the junction kept 5 bases outside the gene matches. The CDR3 loop spans 14 amino acids. Germline CDR1 and CDR2: GTSNPN and SVGIG (reference sequence). CDR3 region: CAWSRGQGVYEQYF. Written as DNA, the CDR3 is TGTGCCTGGAGTCGGGGACAGGGAGTCTACGAGCAGTACTTC.

This clone occurred a few times. V usage is TRBV12-3 or TRBV12-4 and J usage is TRBJ2-7; no clear D gene. CDR3 length equals 13 residues. The V end lost 5 bases, the J end lost 2 bases, and 10 bases lay between the germline ends. CDR3 coding DNA: TGTGCCAGCAGTCATTTCGATACCTACGAGCAGTACTTC. Protein: CASSHFDTYEQYF.

V usage is TRBV5-1 and J usage is TRBJ1-4; the D gene is possibly TRBD1 (6 bases). V was shortened by 1 base and J by 0 bases, with 13 bases between the two germline ends. The CDR3 is made up of 17 amino acids. Germline CDR1 and CDR2: SGHRS and YFSETQ. The CDR3 is CASSLTGNPATNEKLFF. DNA for the CDR3: TGCGCCAGCAGCTTGACAGGGAACCCAGCAACTAATGAAAAACTGTTTTTT.

The chain links TRBV4-1 to TRBJ1-3, with TRBD1 matching 9 bases. Germline CDR1 reads MGHRA; CDR2 reads YSYEKL. The CDR3 runs to 15 residues. V lost 3 bases and J lost 1; bases outside the gene matches: 1. DNA of the CDR3: TGCGCCAGCAGCCAGGACAGGGGTTCTGGAAACACCATATATTTT. This gives the protein CASSQDRGSGNTIYF.

This clone was counted ten times or more. The V and J genes are TRBV30 and TRBJ2-1; TRBD1 aligns across 9 bases. The germline CDR1 and CDR2 sequences are GTSNPN and SVGIG (reference sequence). J was trimmed by 6 bases and V by 1 base; bases with no gene match: 7. The CDR3 is 15 amino acids. The CDR3 region has the DNA TGTGCCTGGAGTGGTAAGGACAGGGGAGGCAATGAGCAGTTCTTC. Translated, it gives CAWSGKDRGGNEQFF.

By share of the sample, this clone is medium-sized. The chain has TRBV6-1 and TRBJ2-4, with TRBD1 matching over 9 bases. Germline V lookup: CDR1 MNHNS, CDR2 SASEGT. V dropped 6 bases and J dropped 6; count of bases not matched to a gene: 3. This CDR3 contains 13 residues. CDR3 in amino acids: CASRDRGGNIQYF. CDR3 nucleotide sequence: TGTGCCAGCAGAGACAGGGGGGGAAACATTCAGTACTTC.

The chain uses TRBV2 and TRBJ2-3; D might be TRBD1 (6 bases). V was shortened by 5 bases and J by 3 bases, with 12 bases between the two germline ends. The CDR3 loop spans 14 amino acids. The germline V gene encodes CDR1 SNHLY and CDR2 FYNNEI. CDR3 protein: CASSSGTPTDTQYF. Written as DNA, the CDR3 is TGTGCCAGCAGTTCAGGGACACCTACAGATACGCAGTATTTT. Together with reference TRBV2 and TRBJ2-3, the CDR3 gives the full variable domain: EPEVTQTPSHQVTQMGQEVILRCVPISNHLYFYWYRQILGQKVEFLVSFYNNEISEKSEIFDDQFSVERPDGSNFTLKIRSTKLEDSAMYFCASSSGTPTDTQYFGPGTRLTVL.

This rearrangement joins TRBV7-2 to TRBJ1-5; D gene ambiguous. V lost 2 bases, J lost 1 base, and 0 bases lay in between. The germline CDR1 and CDR2 sequences are SGHTA and FQGNSA. The CDR3 loop spans 12 amino acids. The CDR3 DNA reads TGTGCCAGCAGCTTAAGCAATCAGCCCCAGCATTTT. The encoded protein is CASSLSNQPQHF.

This clone was picked up a small number of times. One junction end disagrees with the germline gene, perhaps due to a read error. The genes are TRBV28 and TRBJ2-6; either TRBD1 or TRBD2 may fit D (6 bases each). Germline-derived CDR1 and CDR2 are MDHEN and SYDVKM. This CDR3 contains 15 residues. CDR3 amino acids: CASSFGGHSASVLTF. The CDR3 nucleotides read TGTGCCAGCAGTTTTGGGGGGCATTCGGCCAGCGTCCTGACTTTC.

This clone was picked up a small number of times. The rearrangement joins TRBV20-1 to TRBJ2-7; D tentatively fits TRBD1 or TRBD2 (7 bases each). Germline V gives CDR1 DFQATT, CDR2 SNEGSKA (reference sequence). The CDR3 runs 10 residues. The DNA for the CDR3 is TGCAGCCCCCAGGGGGGGGAGCAGTACTTC. As protein: CSPQGGEQYF.

This clone was recorded once. The chain employs TRBV13 and TRBJ2-1; maybe TRBD2 (5 bases). CDR1 PRHDT and CDR2 FYEKMQ come from the germline V gene (reference sequence). Between the trimmed V and J ends, which lost 5 bases and 4 bases, there was a span of 27 bases. The CDR3 runs to 19 residues. The CDR3 spells CASSAVFFGSPRGYNEQFF. The DNA for the CDR3 is TGTGCCAGCAGCGCCGTTTTTTTTGGGAGCCCCCGGGGATACAATGAGCAGTTCTTC.

This clone was picked up a small number of times. Germline and junction disagree at one end, which may indicate a read error. The chain links TRBV6-1 to TRBJ1-2; D remains unclear. In germline, CDR1 is MNHNS, CDR2 SASEGT. CDR3 length: 14 residues. The CDR3 DNA follows: TGTGCCAGCATTGAAGGTCTCTTATACTATGGCTACACCTTC. Translation gives CASIEGLLYYGYTF.

This clone was seen ten or more times. V is TRBV18 and J is TRBJ2-2, with unresolved D. The germline V and J ends were trimmed by 3 bases and 6 bases, with 5 bases remaining between them. The CDR3 is 12 residues long. Per the germline V gene, CDR1 is KGHSH and CDR2 is LQKENI. The CDR3 reads CASSPRSGELFF. DNA for the CDR3: TGTGCCAGCTCACCCCGCTCCGGGGAGCTGTTTTTT.

This clone was observed at least ten times. This chain connects TRBV20-1 to TRBJ1-2, with D unclear. CDR3 size: 9 residues. V shed 5 bases and J shed 5 bases, with 3 bases lying between them. Germline lookup yields CDR1 DFQATT and CDR2 SNEGSKA (reference sequence). The CDR3 reads CSAYYGYTF. The CDR3 region has the DNA TGCAGTGCTTATTATGGCTACACCTTC.

The V call is TRBV12-3 or TRBV12-4, the J call TRBJ2-7; D might be TRBD2 (6 bases). CDR3 size: 13 residues. Trimming removed 1 base from V and 3 bases from J, with 7 bases in between. The DNA of the CDR3 is TGTGCCAGCAGTTTAGGCGGGAACTACGAGCAGTACTTC. Translated, it gives CASSLGGNYEQYF.

This clone is classed as medium-sized. V and J are TRBV7-8 and TRBJ1-1, with 7 bases lining up with TRBD1. J was trimmed by 11 bases and V by 5 bases; bases with no gene match: 8. Per germline, CDR1 SGHVS and CDR2 FQNEAQ. The CDR3 is 12 residues long. Here the CDR3 DNA reads TGTGCCAGCAGCAATAACAGGGGTGTTGCTTTCTTT. It translates to CASSNNRGVAFF.

This chain connects TRBV6-1 to TRBJ2-7; perhaps TRBD1 as D (5 bases). The V gene lost 7 bases and the J gene lost 4 bases, with 17 bases spanning the gap. This CDR3 has 14 residues. Germline assignment: CDR1 MNHNS and CDR2 SASEGT. The CDR3 DNA is TGTGCCAGCACGCGGACATCGAACCCTTACGAGCAGTACTTC. It is translated as CASTRTSNPYEQYF.

This clone was seen at least ten times. This sequence joins TRBV18 and TRBJ2-7; 13 bases fit TRBD2. Germline assignment: CDR1 KGHSH and CDR2 LQKENI. The CDR3 runs 20 residues. The trim removed 4 bases at V and 2 bases at J, leaving 17 bases unmatched. The CDR3 DNA reads TGTGCCAGCTCACTCAAAGGGGGGTCGGGACTAGCGGGACCTACCTACGAGCAGTACTTC. Its protein product is CASSLKGGSGLAGPTYEQYF.

This clone was seen more than once but under ten times. The chain combines TRBV27 with TRBJ2-7; D unresolved. The CDR3 spans 12 residues. V was pared by 4 bases and J by 2 bases, with 6 bases between. Per germline, CDR1 MNHEY and CDR2 SMNVEV (reference sequence). The CDR3: CASSSRTYEQYF. Written as DNA, the CDR3 is TGTGCCAGCAGTTCGCGGACCTACGAGCAGTACTTC.

This clone has only a few counts. The gene calls are TRBV12-3 or TRBV12-4 and TRBJ2-1; D is undetermined. CDR3 length equals 12 residues. V lost 7 bases and J lost 13, with 17 bases in between. The CDR3 spells CASTVAVGDQFF. The CDR3 bases are TGTGCCAGCACCGTGGCCGTCGGTGATCAGTTCTTC.